This T cell receptor (beta chain) was captured in a study of post-analysis software for immune sequencing data. As for this clonotype: Antigen: not known.

Libraries were made from TCR beta cDNA, and they carried unique molecular identifiers. Researchers reported 400,000 to 600,000 cDNA molecules coming from approximately 0.91 to 9.4 million T cells. MiXCR, run by TCRdb on the PCR reads, gives a single entry per CDR3 protein. The table shows around 190,000 distinct CDR3 sequences, with 29% occurring only once. The CDR3 is made up of 16 amino acids. Notes on the study in general: Compared against controls, patients with multiple sclerosis displayed significantly lower normalized Chao1 diversity. Compared with controls, patients had more of about 5 TRBV segments, including TRBV5-6, TRBV5-1 and TRBV20-1.

Sample: blood. The sequence came from a girl aged 2-17 years with multiple sclerosis. V usage is TRBV21-1 and J usage is TRBJ1-2; the table's D call TRBD1 went unverified against the DNA. TRBV21-1 is a pseudogene. The CDR3 is CASSIEGGRVIDGYTF. Here the CDR3 DNA reads TGTGCCAGCAGCATCGAAGGAGGCAGGGTTATAGATGGCTACACCTTC.